The sequence of this T cell receptor (beta chain) was determined in a study of radiotherapy plus CTLA-4 blockade in lung cancer. Generated by immunoSEQ multiplex PCR, the TCRdb table keeps only in-frame clones and is missing some. This table holds approximately 80,000 clones, 84% found once. Germline assignment: CDR1 SGHTA and CDR2 FQGNSA. The CDR3 loop spans 13 amino acids. V dropped 3 bases and J dropped 6 bases, with 11 bases sitting between them. Sample: peripheral blood, taken from a patient treated with radiotherapy plus ipilimumab. The J gene is TRBJ1-2, the V gene TRBV7-2, with D perhaps matching TRBD1 (6 bases). The receptor comes from a human donor with non-small cell lung cancer who had stable disease on radiotherapy plus ipilimumab. CDR3 bases: TGTGCCAGCAGCTTGGCACCAGGGGATGGCTACACCTTC. Its translation: CASSLAPGDGYTF.